This TCR beta chain was found in a study of T cell responses to AZD1222 COVID-19 vaccine. Whole-study findings and limits: A rise in Spike-specific TCR breadth and depth followed two AZD1222 doses.

The CDR3 is 14 amino acids. Per the germline V gene, CDR1 is SNHLY and CDR2 is FYNNEI. Trimming shortened V by 2 bases and J by 1 base, and 8 bases separated the two germline ends. Libraries were prepared by immunoSEQ multiplex PCR; TCRdb keeps only in-frame clonotypes and omits some of them. The sample consists of some 86,000 clones, 90% of them appearing once. As for this clone: Its antigen remains unidentified.

Here the sequenced sample was peripheral blood, taken 28 days after the second AZD1222 dose. The sequence came from an adult who received the AZD1222 COVID-19 vaccine. V gene TRBV2 combines with J gene TRBJ1-1, with D unresolved. CDR3 sequence reads: CASSELRGNTEAFF. The CDR3 DNA follows: TGTGCCAGCAGTGAATTGCGGGGGAACACTGAAGCTTTCTTT.